The clone carrying this T cell receptor (beta chain) was seen many times. These data come from a study of regulatory T cells in long-lasting Graves disease. The germline V and J ends were trimmed by 0 bases and 1 base, with 15 bases remaining between them. CDR3 length: 17 residues. The germline V gene has CDR1 MNHEY and CDR2 SVGAGI. The TCR beta library used iRepertoire HTBI primers with Arm-PCR amplification of CDR3. TCRdb recomputed calls from the multiplex PCR reads with MiXCR, one row per CDR3 protein. Of 360,000 or so distinct CDR3 sequences detected, about 12% appear once; the ten largest clones hold about 20%. Time point specified: newly diagnosed GD, antithyroid drugs for less than 3 months. PBMC RNA was the source of the TCR library. The data were also submitted as part of a second study, on T cells in Graves' hyperthyroidism and ophthalmopathy. This second study says: Ophthalmopathy was distinguished from stable hyperthyroidism by 13 V-J signatures.

The rearrangement joins TRBV6-5 to TRBJ1-1; D possibly corresponds to TRBD1 (5 bases). The specimen comprised peripheral blood mononuclear cells (PBMCs), sampled at new diagnosis, from a patient treated with antithyroid drugs. The receptor was isolated from a woman aged 18-35 years with Graves disease. DNA for the CDR3: TGTGCCAGCAGTTACTCGAGTTGGGGGGAAGAGAACACTGAAGCTTTCTTT. Its protein is CASSYSSWGEENTEAFF.